The entry that follows covers one TCR beta chain sequence. Its matching antigen is unknown. V was clipped by 2 bases and J by 0 bases, with 11 bases between them. The CDR3 has 16 residues. CDR1 and CDR2 (germline): MNHEY, SVGAGI. Each patient's relapse followed autologous stem cell transplantation, and brentuximab vedotin exposure varied. Magnetic negative selection purified CD4+ T cells from thawed PBMCs. The record originates from a study of PD-1 blockade in classical Hodgkin lymphoma. The study's findings and limits: CD4+ TCR diversity, unlike CD8+, rose significantly by C4D1. Newly diagnosed patients had baseline TCR diversity that was reportedly lower than that of healthy donors.

Assay: immunoSEQ multiplex PCR; the TCRdb copy retains only in-frame clones and omits some. The repertoire holds 30,000 or so clones, with approximately 92% as singletons. Specimen: CD4+ T cells from blood, collected at baseline. This receptor was obtained from a human donor with classical Hodgkin lymphoma. The chain combines TRBV6-5 with TRBJ1-5; no reliable D call. CDR3 nucleotide sequence: TGTGCCAGCAGTTACCGGTGGGAGGGTAGCAATCAGCCCCAGCATTTT. It codes for CASSYRWEGSNQPQHF.